Each of the 17 T cell receptor beta chains below was sequenced from the same sample in a study of blood T cells in healthy people across ages. Through a sample-barcoded 5' primer and a J-beta primer mix, a second PCR was run for 7 to 11 cycles. TCRdb re-called the 5' RACE reads with MiXCR, one entry per CDR3 protein. The profile shows 800,000 to 950,000 distinct CDR3 sequences, 25% to 30% of them singletons. This sample was shared with a second study, whose subject was T cells of mothers and their children.

The material sequenced was blood. The receptors derive from a woman aged 40 to 50 in good health.

The rearrangement links TRBV27 to TRBJ1-1; 8 bases line up with TRBD1. The ends lost 7 bases at V and 6 bases at J; junction bases unmatched: 10. The CDR3 totals 14 residues. Germline V gene data show CDR1 as MNHEY and CDR2 as SMNVEV (reference sequence). In DNA, the CDR3 is TGTGCCAGCACCCCTAACAGGGGGAAGGCTGAAGCTTTCTTT. This encodes CASTPNRGKAEAFF.

This chain connects TRBV4-1 to TRBJ1-5, with TRBD1 identical over 7 bases. The CDR3 runs to 15 residues. J gave up 7 bases and V 2 bases, and 8 bases lay outside the gene matches. Germline V gene data show CDR1 as MGHRA and CDR2 as YSYEKL. In DNA form, the CDR3 reads TGCGCCAGCAGCCAACAGACAGGGATGGGCCAGCCCCAGCATTTT. Encoded protein: CASSQQTGMGQPQHF.

This chain links TRBV5-5 with TRBJ2-1, with TRBD1 matching 9 bases. The CDR3 extends over 14 amino acids. Looked up from germline, CDR1 is SGHKS and CDR2 is YYEKEE (reference sequence). J was trimmed by 6 bases and V by 6 bases; bases with no gene match: 7. The CDR3 bases are TGTGCCAGCACCCGTGGGACAGGGTTCAATGAGCAGTTCTTC. This codes for CASTRGTGFNEQFF. Looking up the rest from reference TRBV5-5 and TRBJ2-1 gives the full variable domain: DAGVTQSPTHLIKTRGQQVTLRCSPISGHKSVSWYQQVLGQGPQFIFQYYEKEERGRGNFPDRFSARQFPNYSSELNVNALLLGDSALYLCASTRGTGFNEQFFGPGTRLTVL.

This clonotype came up a few times. The rearrangement links TRBV20-1 to TRBJ1-2; TRBD1 agrees at 9 bases. Trimming at V came to 3 bases and at J to 13 bases, leaving 15 bases not matched to a gene. This CDR3 is 14 amino acids long. Germline values: CDR1 DFQATT, CDR2 SNEGSKA (reference sequence). The CDR3 here is CSASPGQGRYGCTF. For the CDR3, the DNA is TGCAGTGCTAGCCCCGGACAGGGGCGGTATGGTTGCACCTTC.

The J gene is TRBJ1-2, the V gene TRBV14; D uncertain. V shed 0 bases and J shed 0 bases, with 5 bases lying between them. The germline V gene encodes CDR1 SGHDN and CDR2 FVKESK. This CDR3 contains 14 residues. Here the CDR3 DNA reads TGTGCCAGCAGCCAAGAACTGGCTAACTATGGCTACACCTTC. It codes for CASSQELANYGYTF.

CDR3 residues: CASSLTGFRETQYF. The CDR3 bases are TGTGCCAGCAGCTTAACAGGGTTCCGGGAGACCCAGTACTTC. The V gene is TRBV7-2, the J gene TRBJ2-5, with D maybe TRBD1 (6 bases). V lost 2 bases and J 5 bases, leaving 12 bases between the germline ends. Per germline, CDR1 SGHTA and CDR2 FQGNSA. The CDR3 is made up of 14 amino acids.

The sample holds a few counts of this clonotype. The J gene is TRBJ2-5, the V gene TRBV5-1; D is perhaps TRBD2 (6 bases). V lost 3 bases to trimming and J lost 1 base, with 13 bases between them. Per germline, CDR1 SGHRS and CDR2 YFSETQ. The CDR3 spans 15 residues. CDR3 in DNA: TGCGCCAGCAGCTGGGGGAACGGGGGCCAAGAGACCCAGTACTTC. This codes for CASSWGNGGQETQYF.

This clonotype was found a few times. One end of the junction does not line up with germline, which may come from a read error. The chain links TRBV9 to TRBJ1-2; tentatively, D is TRBD1 (5 bases). Germline assignment: CDR1 SGDLS and CDR2 YYNGEE. CDR3 length: 15 residues. In nucleotides, the CDR3 is TGTGCCAGCAACGTAGGACTGACAGTGGAATATGGCTACACCTTC. Its translation is CASNVGLTVEYGYTF.

This clonotype has just one count. The chain is built from TRBV7-9 and TRBJ1-6; D might be TRBD1 (5 bases). Germline CDR1 reads SEHNR; CDR2 reads FQNEAQ (reference sequence). This CDR3 has 14 residues. V was clipped by 3 bases and J by 7 bases, with 10 bases between them. CDR3 sequence (DNA): TGTGCCAGCAGCTTCGAACAGGTCAATTCACCCCTCCACTTT. Protein: CASSFEQVNSPLHF.

This clonotype was seen many times. This chain joins TRBV7-3 and TRBJ2-6; weak D call: TRBD2 (5 bases). Trimming took off 3 bases at V and 3 bases at J, with 12 bases between the two ends. Germline CDR1 SGHTA, CDR2 FQGTGA. This CDR3 spans 16 amino acids. The CDR3 is CASSFRGGGGANVLTF. For the CDR3, the DNA is TGTGCCAGCAGCTTCCGGGGTGGTGGTGGGGCCAACGTCCTGACTTTC.

The V call is TRBV11-1, the J call TRBJ2-3; D possibly corresponds to TRBD2 (5 bases). Germline loops: CDR1 SGHAT, CDR2 FQDESV (reference sequence). The CDR3 loop spans 14 amino acids. V was pared by 10 bases and J by 3 bases, with 17 bases between. The CDR3 nucleotides read TGTGCCATCCGAGAGGGTGGAAGAACAGATACGCAGTATTTT. Translated, it gives CAIREGGRTDTQYF.

This clonotype was counted a few times. This sequence may be a read error, since a much larger clone differs from it by one base. This chain connects TRBV4-2 to TRBJ2-7; D gene unclear. CDR3 length equals 14 residues. CDR1 is LGHNA, CDR2 YNFKEQ, per germline. CDR3 coding DNA: TGTGCCAGCAGCCCCAGACTGGGCTCCTACAAGCAGTACTTC. Translation: CASSPRLGSYKQYF.

V gene TRBV10-3 combines with J gene TRBJ1-1; the D is unclear. The V gene's germline CDR1 is ENHRY and CDR2 SYGVKD. The CDR3 is made up of 15 amino acids. V was trimmed by 0 bases and J by 5 bases, leaving 13 bases between them. DNA of the CDR3: TGTGCCATCAGTGAGTCGGGCGGTGCTGGGACTGAAGCTTTCTTT. Translating it yields CAISESGGAGTEAFF.

The chain uses TRBV29-1 and TRBJ2-1; tentatively, D is TRBD1 (5 bases). Trimming shortened V by 6 bases and J by 6 bases, and 12 bases separated the two germline ends. The germline CDR1 and CDR2 sequences are SQVTM and ANQGSEA. This CDR3 has 12 residues. The CDR3 loop is CSVGHLGNEQFF. As DNA, the CDR3 is TGCAGCGTCGGACATTTGGGCAATGAGCAGTTCTTC.

The table lists this clonotype with many counts. The chain employs TRBV20-1 and TRBJ2-5; TRBD2 aligns across 8 bases. The ends lost 2 bases at V and 2 bases at J; junction bases unmatched: 10. Germline CDR1 reads DFQATT; CDR2 reads SNEGSKA (reference sequence). The length of the CDR3 is 16 residues. The CDR3 DNA reads as TGCAGTGCTAGACCCGCCGGGGGGGTGGGACAAGAGACCCAGTACTTC. Translated, it gives CSARPAGGVGQETQYF.

This clonotype showed up just once. This may be a read error, as it is one base from a much larger clone. The V and J genes are TRBV28 and TRBJ2-7; 7 bases are shared with TRBD1. There are 14 residues in the CDR3. Germline-derived CDR1 and CDR2 are MDHEN and SYDVKM. V shed 3 bases, J shed 2 bases, and the junction held 4 bases outside the gene matches. In nucleotides, the CDR3 is TGTGCCAGCAGTTTTGAGGGGGCCACCTACGAGCAGTACTTC. Translated, it gives CASSFEGATYEQYF.

Ten or more counts support this clonotype. The chain carries TRBV7-2 and TRBJ1-2; D is ambiguous. V lost 6 bases, J lost 4 bases, and 12 bases lay in between. This CDR3 has 13 amino acids. The germline gives CDR1 SGHTA, CDR2 FQGNSA. In DNA, the CDR3 is TGTGCCAGCAGTTTTACTGCCGCCTATGGCTACACCTTC. Protein sequence: CASSFTAAYGYTF.